Listed below are T cell receptor beta chains from one sample, sequenced in a study of Graves' ophthalmopathy and Graves' hyperthyroidism. Using its own MiXCR run on the multiplex PCR reads, TCRdb lists one record per CDR3 protein. The sample has approximately 210,000 distinct CDR3 sequences; over 25% are singletons. Sequencing was performed on peripheral blood. The receptor source for this set is a man over 45 with Graves' ophthalmopathy. Each CDR3 is given without its conserved first and last residue.

>TRBV13|TRBJ1-5
ASSQGQNQPQH
>TRBV6-1|TRBJ1-5
ASRRDSDQPQH
>TRBV11-2|TRBJ2-7
ASSLGSGRAGEQY
>TRBV12-3/TRBV12-4|TRBJ1-1
ASTLGAENTEAF
>TRBV28|TRBJ1-1
ASSFTVTEAF
>TRBV7-2|TRBJ2-5
ASSLGSAGGQETQY
>TRBV28|TRBJ1-5
ASSLLGFNQPQH
>TRBV7-2|TRBJ2-7
ASSLVGRDYEQY
>TRBV27|TRBJ2-2
ASSLSLGQYFTGELF
>TRBV19|TRBJ2-2
ASKSGLNTGELF
>TRBV20-1|TRBJ2-5
SARDRGLVQETQY
>TRBV6-2/TRBV6-3|TRBJ1-2
ASSPRTGSGLHYGYT
>TRBV12-3/TRBV12-4|TRBJ2-3
ASSIRHSPDTQY
>TRBV6-5|TRBJ1-5
ASSLQDQPQH
>TRBV27|TRBJ1-5
ASSSNTYSNQPQH
>TRBV13|TRBJ2-5
ASSWTSGGGETQY
>TRBV19|TRBJ1-5
ASSPIQGQPQH
>TRBV5-1|TRBJ1-1
ASRPGTAYTEAF
>TRBV15|TRBJ2-7
ATSRDLVAGSYEQY
>TRBV7-3|TRBJ2-2
ASSLRPGRELF
>TRBV15|TRBJ1-1
ATSSAQPTGVNTEAF
>TRBV12-3/TRBV12-4|TRBJ2-7
ASGVSHEQY
>TRBV6-2/TRBV6-3|TRBJ2-7
ASRLGPYEQY
>TRBV9|TRBJ1-3
ASSVENSGNTIY
>TRBV29-1|TRBJ2-5
SVEGGGETQY
>TRBV6-2/TRBV6-3|TRBJ1-2
ASSYRPGRAEANYGYT
>TRBV28|TRBJ1-2
ASSSTGGANYGYT
>TRBV18|TRBJ2-7
ASSPGQEGEQY
>TRBV7-9|TRBJ2-7
ASSPDGGEQY
>TRBV11-3|TRBJ1-1
ASSFRTGGNTEAF
>TRBV7-6|TRBJ2-7
ASSSDGHYIYEQY
>TRBV7-9|TRBJ1-1
ASSTDKGGTEAF
>TRBV13|TRBJ2-2
ASSYTGQTGELF
>TRBV6-2/TRBV6-3|TRBJ1-5
ASSPGVTDDQPQH
>TRBV7-2|TRBJ2-5
ASSSSGTGAQY
>TRBV28|TRBJ2-7
ASSAGTGYEEQY
>TRBV6-2/TRBV6-3|TRBJ2-7
ASNGLTYEQY
>TRBV12-3/TRBV12-4|TRBJ1-1
ASSPWTGGGHAF
>TRBV6-5|TRBJ1-1
ASSSRHRVGEAF
>TRBV27|TRBJ1-2
ASSPYLGDTSNYGYT
>TRBV28|TRBJ1-6
ASRSDTLGNSPLH
>TRBV6-2/TRBV6-3|TRBJ1-5
ASRFDRELSNQPQH
>TRBV5-4|TRBJ2-2
ASSLELAGGTGELF
>TRBV12-3/TRBV12-4|TRBJ1-6
ASSSGGQALPLH
>TRBV29-1|TRBJ2-5
SVGGGRVETQY
>TRBV11-2|TRBJ1-6
ASSLETRTGFSPLH
>TRBV27|TRBJ2-5
ASRPTSSVRETQY
>TRBV6-1|TRBJ1-2
ASSLLPGQPYGYT
>TRBV9|TRBJ2-5
ASSPRRRETDQETQY
>TRBV6-5|TRBJ1-3
ASSYGEGLTGNTIY
>TRBV7-2|TRBJ1-2
ASSFDRVGGYT
>TRBV10-3|TRBJ2-2
ATKGSGLNTGELF
>TRBV7-6|TRBJ2-7
ASSLAQGTSVLSYEQY